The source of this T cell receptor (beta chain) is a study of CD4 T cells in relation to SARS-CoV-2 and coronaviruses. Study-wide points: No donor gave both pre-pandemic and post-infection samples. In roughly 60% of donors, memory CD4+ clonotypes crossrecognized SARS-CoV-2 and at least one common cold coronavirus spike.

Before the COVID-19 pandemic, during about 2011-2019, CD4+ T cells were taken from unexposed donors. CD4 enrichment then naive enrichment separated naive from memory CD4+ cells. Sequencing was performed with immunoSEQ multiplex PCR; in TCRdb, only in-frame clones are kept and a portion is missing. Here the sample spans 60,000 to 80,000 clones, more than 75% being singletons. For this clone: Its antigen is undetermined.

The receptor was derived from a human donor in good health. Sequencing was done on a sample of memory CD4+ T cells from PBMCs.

CDR3 DNA sequence: TGTGCCAGCAGTTACTCGACGGTCGGAGGGGAGACCCAGTACTTC. This sequence encodes CASSYSTVGGETQYF. V usage is TRBV6-5 and J usage is TRBJ2-5; D is possibly TRBD2 (6 bases). The CDR3 covers 15 residues. Trimming removed 0 bases from V and 5 bases from J, with 13 bases in between. CDR1 is MNHEY and CDR2 is SVGAGI in the germline V gene.